What follows is one T cell receptor beta chain and its context. Germline CDR1 MNHNS, CDR2 SASEGT. Deletions cut 8 bases from V and 5 bases from J, with 11 bases between. The CDR3 has 12 amino acids. Priming of first-strand cDNA relied on TRAV- and TRBV-specific primers (covering alpha and beta chains). TCRs were put through roughly 20 PCR cycles of amplification with Phusion. A constant-region primer and the V-primer adapter served as the primer pair. TCRdb redid the calling of the reads with MiXCR, one entry per CDR3 protein. The table lists approximately 14,000 distinct CDR3 sequences, roughly 50% of them singletons, with less than 4% in the top ten. These data originate in a study of low-dose radiotherapy and immunotherapy resistance in tumors.

The gene calls are TRBV6-1 and TRBJ2-3; no clear D gene. The origin of this receptor is a human donor with advanced metastatic prostate, ovarian, gallbladder or colorectal cancer (not recorded which). This table probably holds off-target reads from a library built for another chain. CDR3 loop: CASGVIEDTQYF. Written as DNA, the CDR3 is TGTGCCAGCGGGGTGATCGAAGATACGCAGTATTTT.